The rows below give T cell receptor beta chains drawn from one sample of a study of shared clonotypes between healthy human individuals. Profiling relied on immunoSEQ multiplex PCR, and the TCRdb table lists in-frame clones only, not all of them. In the table there are some 2,500,000 clones, around 90% of which are singletons. The sample consisted of naive CD4+ T cells from PBMCs. The receptors here all came from a man between 18 and 35 years old in good health. Some clones in this sample may be carry-over from other donors' samples. Each CDR3 is given with its conserved first and last residue. The D gene is left open where the match is weak. Clone size is stated in some rows and not others, as once, few, many or a class when expanded.

v_gene	d_gene	abundance	j_gene	CDR3nt	CDR3aa
TRBV20-1	NA	few	TRBJ1-1	TGCAGTGCTACTTACACTGAAGCTTTCTTT	CSATYTEAFF
TRBV27	TRBD1	once	TRBJ1-1	TGTGCCAGCAGCCTAACGTCAGGGGGTTACAACACTGAAGCTTTCTTT	CASSLTSGGYNTEAFF
TRBV2	TRBD1	NA	TRBJ2-7	TGTGCCAGCAGTGAAGGGACAGGGACCTACGAGCAGTACTTC	CASSEGTGTYEQYF
TRBV27	TRBD1	NA	TRBJ1-2	TGTGCCAGCACTTCCCTAGGACAGGGCCCCACTACGGGAGGCTACACCTTC	CASTSLGQGPTTGGYTF
TRBV7-9	NA	NA	TRBJ2-2	TGTGCCAGCAGCTTTAATTGGGGCTCGAACACCGGGGAGCTGTTTTTT	CASSFNWGSNTGELFF
TRBV10-1	NA	NA	TRBJ2-2	TGCGCCAGCAGTGACTCGAGGAGGGGGGGGACCTCTTCGAGCACCGGGGAGCTGTTTTTT	CASSDSRRGGTSSSTGELFF
TRBV7-3	NA	NA	TRBJ1-2	TGTGCCAGCAGCCCCGGGCCGGGAGATGGCTACACCTTC	CASSPGPGDGYTF
TRBV6-5	TRBD1	NA	TRBJ1-5	TGTGCCAGTGCCCGGGTACGACAAACAGGGGAGCCCCAGCATTTT	CASARVRQTGEPQHF
TRBV5-1	NA	NA	TRBJ2-3	TGCGCCAGCAGCCACTTAGGTTTCGGCACAGATACGCAGTATTTT	CASSHLGFGTDTQYF
TRBV11-2	TRBD1	NA	TRBJ2-7	TGTGCCAGCAGCTTAGATTTTGGACAGGGCGGCTACGAGCAGTACTTC	CASSLDFGQGGYEQYF
TRBV7-2	NA	once	TRBJ2-7	TGTGCCAGCAGCTTAGTGGCAGGGCGGTACGAGCAGTACTTC	CASSLVAGRYEQYF
TRBV7-9	NA	once	TRBJ1-2	TGTGCCAGCAGCTTAATAGGGGCAGGTCGGCAGCCTCCCTATGGCTACACCTTC	CASSLIGAGRQPPYGYTF
TRBV5-5	NA	NA	TRBJ2-7	TGTGCCAGCAGCTTTGTCTCCAGGGCTTCCTACGAGCAGTACTTC	CASSFVSRASYEQYF
TRBV28	NA	NA	TRBJ2-7	TGTGCCAGCAGTTTAATTGTGACATCCTCCTACGAGCAGTACTTC	CASSLIVTSSYEQYF
TRBV29-1	TRBD2	NA	TRBJ2-3	TGCAGCGTCTCGGGCACGGCGGGAGGCCTACCTAGCACAGATACGCAGTATTTT	CSVSGTAGGLPSTDTQYF
TRBV19	TRBD1	NA	TRBJ2-3	TGTGCCAGCGAGACAGGGAACACAGATACGCAGTATTTT	CASETGNTDTQYF
TRBV4-1	NA	NA	TRBJ2-3	TGCGCCAGCAGCCGACGGACATTCCTTAGCACAGATACGCAGTATTTT	CASSRRTFLSTDTQYF
TRBV5-8	NA	NA	TRBJ1-2	TGTGCCAGCAGCTGGGGGGGTTTGGGAGGCTATGGCTACACCTTC	CASSWGGLGGYGYTF
TRBV6-5	NA	NA	TRBJ2-4	TGTGCCAGCAGTCAGACGGTTGACTTAAACATTCAGTACTTC	CASSQTVDLNIQYF
TRBV29-1	NA	NA	TRBJ2-7	TGCAGCGTTGAACCTCAGGGTAACGACGAGCAGTACTTC	CSVEPQGNDEQYF
TRBV18	NA	NA	TRBJ1-1	TGTGCCAGCTCACCACTGCCAGTGAACACTGAAGCTTTCTTT	CASSPLPVNTEAFF
TRBV19	NA	NA	TRBJ1-4	TGTGCCAGTAGTAGGAATGAAAAACTGTTTTTT	CASSRNEKLFF
TRBV7-3	NA	NA	TRBJ1-6	TGTGCCAGCAGCCCCGGACTGATAAATTCACCCCTCCACTTT	CASSPGLINSPLHF
TRBV5-6	NA	NA	TRBJ1-1	TGTGCCAGCAGCTTGGCCACTGAAGCTTTCTTT	CASSLATEAFF
TRBV18	TRBD1	NA	TRBJ1-5	TGTGCCAGCTCACGATATGACAGGGTTGGTCAGCCCCAGCATTTT	CASSRYDRVGQPQHF
TRBV7-9	NA	NA	TRBJ1-5	TGTGCCAGCAGCTCATCAGGTACTAATCAGCCCCAGCATTTT	CASSSSGTNQPQHF
TRBV2	NA	NA	TRBJ1-4	TGTGCCAGCAGTGAAGGGGCGGCTGGCAATGAAAAACTGTTTTTT	CASSEGAAGNEKLFF
TRBV10-3	TRBD2	NA	TRBJ2-1	TGTGCCATCAGTGACCGGTCGGCGGGAGGCGCCGAAAGCTCCTACAATGAGCAGTTCTTC	CAISDRSAGGAESSYNEQFF
TRBV6-6	TRBD1	once	TRBJ2-5	TGTGCCAGCAGTTACCCAGGGGGCACGGAGACCCAGTACTTC	CASSYPGGTETQYF
TRBV11-3	NA	NA	TRBJ2-1	TGTGCCAGCAGCTTATCAGGACAGTGGTATGAGCAGTTCTTC	CASSLSGQWYEQFF
TRBV5-1	TRBD1	NA	TRBJ2-7	TGCGCCAGCTCACCGGGGACAGGGGTATACGAGCAGTACTTC	CASSPGTGVYEQYF
TRBV28	NA	NA	TRBJ2-7	TGTGCCAGCAGTTCGTACCCAGGGACACACTACGAGCAGTACTTC	CASSSYPGTHYEQYF
TRBV19	TRBD1	once	TRBJ2-6	TGTGCCAGTAGTATCCGGGACAGGGTCTCTGGGGCCAACGTCCTGACTTTC	CASSIRDRVSGANVLTF
TRBV28	NA	NA	TRBJ1-1	TGTGCCAGCAGTGCCCCCGGTTCTTACACTGAAGCTTTCTTT	CASSAPGSYTEAFF
TRBV6-5	NA	NA	TRBJ2-2	TGTGCCAGCCGGGGGAGTGCACCGGGGGAGCTGTTTTTT	CASRGSAPGELFF
TRBV7-3	TRBD2	NA	TRBJ2-2	TGTGCCAGCAGCTGGGGACTAGCGGGAGTAACCGGGGAGCTGTTTTTT	CASSWGLAGVTGELFF
TRBV28	NA	NA	TRBJ2-1	TGTGCCAGCAGTATACGGAATGAGCAGTTCTTC	CASSIRNEQFF
TRBV28	NA	NA	TRBJ1-4	TGTGCCAGCAGAGCACCTGGGGGGTCCGGCCTAGAAAAACTGTTTTTT	CASRAPGGSGLEKLFF
TRBV7-3	NA	once	TRBJ1-1	TGTGCCAGCAGCCCGGGGGACGGGAAGGGAACTGAAGCTTTCTTT	CASSPGDGKGTEAFF
TRBV27	TRBD2	NA	TRBJ2-1	TGTGCCAGCAGTTTTCTAGCGGGCTCTAGTAGTTACAATGAGCAGTTCTTC	CASSFLAGSSSYNEQFF
TRBV2	TRBD1	NA	TRBJ2-7	TGTGCCAGCAGTGACACAGGGGGCTACGAGCAGTACTTC	CASSDTGGYEQYF
TRBV7-2	NA	NA	TRBJ2-5	TGTGCCAGCAGCTCCCGGAACCGGGTCGCAATGGAGACCCAGTACTTC	CASSSRNRVAMETQYF
TRBV5-1	NA	NA	TRBJ1-4	TGCGCCAGCAGCCTTGGGGTGCAGGGGGAAAAACTGTTTTTT	CASSLGVQGEKLFF
TRBV11-2	TRBD2	NA	TRBJ2-7	TGTGCCAGCAGCCTATACACACTAGCGGGAGTTTTCTACGAGCAGTACTTC	CASSLYTLAGVFYEQYF
TRBV7-3	NA	NA	TRBJ2-2	TGTGCCAGCAGCTCAGACCCCACTCGAGGCGGGGAGCTGTTTTTT	CASSSDPTRGGELFF